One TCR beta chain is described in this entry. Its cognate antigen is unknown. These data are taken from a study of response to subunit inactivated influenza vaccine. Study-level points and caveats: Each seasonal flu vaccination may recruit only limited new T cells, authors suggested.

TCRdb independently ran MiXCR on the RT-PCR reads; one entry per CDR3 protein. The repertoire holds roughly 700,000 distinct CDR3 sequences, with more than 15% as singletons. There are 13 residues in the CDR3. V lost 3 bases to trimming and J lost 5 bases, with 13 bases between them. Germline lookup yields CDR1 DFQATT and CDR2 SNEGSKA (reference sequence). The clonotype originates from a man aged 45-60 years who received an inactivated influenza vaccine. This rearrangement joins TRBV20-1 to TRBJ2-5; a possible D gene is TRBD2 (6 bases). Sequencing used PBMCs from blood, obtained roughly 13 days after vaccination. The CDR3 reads CSASKGGTETQYF. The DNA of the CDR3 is TGCAGTGCTAGCAAGGGCGGGACGGAGACCCAGTACTTC.